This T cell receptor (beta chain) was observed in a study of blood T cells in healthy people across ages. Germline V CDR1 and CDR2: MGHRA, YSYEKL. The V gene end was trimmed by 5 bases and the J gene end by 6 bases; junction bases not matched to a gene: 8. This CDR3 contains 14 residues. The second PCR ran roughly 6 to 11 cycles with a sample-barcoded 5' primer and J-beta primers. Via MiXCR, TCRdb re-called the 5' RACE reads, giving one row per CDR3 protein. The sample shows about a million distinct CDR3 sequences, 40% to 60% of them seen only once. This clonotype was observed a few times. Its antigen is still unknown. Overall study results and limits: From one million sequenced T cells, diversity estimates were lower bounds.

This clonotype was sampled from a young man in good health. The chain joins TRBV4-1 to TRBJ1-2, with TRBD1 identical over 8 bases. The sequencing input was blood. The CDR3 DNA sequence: TGCGCCAGCAGCTCCGGACAGGGAGGAGATGGCTACACCTTC. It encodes CASSSGQGGDGYTF.